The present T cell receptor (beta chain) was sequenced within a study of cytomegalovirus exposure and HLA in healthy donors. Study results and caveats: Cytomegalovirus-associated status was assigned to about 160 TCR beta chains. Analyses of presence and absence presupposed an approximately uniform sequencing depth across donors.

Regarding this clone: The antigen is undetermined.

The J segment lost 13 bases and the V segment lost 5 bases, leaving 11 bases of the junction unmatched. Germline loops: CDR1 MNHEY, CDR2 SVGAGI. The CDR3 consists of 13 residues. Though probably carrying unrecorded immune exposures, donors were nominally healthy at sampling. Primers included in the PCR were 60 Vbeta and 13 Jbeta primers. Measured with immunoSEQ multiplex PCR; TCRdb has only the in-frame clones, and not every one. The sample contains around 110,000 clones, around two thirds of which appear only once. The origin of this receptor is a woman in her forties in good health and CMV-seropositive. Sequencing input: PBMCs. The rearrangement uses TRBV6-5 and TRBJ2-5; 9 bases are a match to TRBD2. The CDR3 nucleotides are TGTGCCAGCAGTCAGACACCTAGCGGGATCGGGTACTTC. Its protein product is CASSQTPSGIGYF.